The present TCR beta chain was sequenced within a study of blood T cell repertoires in COVID-19 (dated by TCRdb to about 2020). The study in broad terms: Collaborator samples came from the United States, Italy and Spain and covered acute and convalescent phases of COVID-19. A freely available public database, intended as a resource for researchers studying the immune response to SARS-CoV-2, is where the repertoires were released. Where HLA class I and class II types were available, the types were taken from metadata supplied by the sample provider, not from assay-based typing. Nearly every sample came with metadata listing a de-identified subject ID, COVID-19 status, age in years and sex. The material from the prospective study consisted of cDNA or gDNA derived from T cells, B-cell-depleted T cells, or PBMCs. Subjects who had been exposed to COVID-19, were actively infected with it, or had recovered from it provided the deeply sampled blood TCRbeta repertoires that made up the dataset. Samples were obtained from the ongoing ImmuneRACE study (first 160 participants) and from some 1,200 subjects provided by 6 global collaborators.

On this clone itself: Which antigen it targets is not known. The sample holds no much larger clone one base away, and base qualities are not on file.

The collaborating institutions used their own protocols to collect whole blood in K2EDTA tubes. For TCRbeta analysis, collaborators shipped samples in one of three forms: frozen whole blood, isolated PBMCs, or DNA extracted from either of those sample types. TCRbeta CDR3 regions were amplified from genomic DNA using the immunoSEQ Assay, a bias-controlled multiplex PCR. From the authors' description of their analysis: The number of nucleated cells in each sample was estimated by amplification of reference gene primers within the assay. Sequence reads were collapsed and filtered to measure the absolute abundance of every unique TCRbeta CDR3 rearrangement. For each sample, productive Simpson clonality was calculated as the square root of Simpson's diversity index over productive rearrangements. TCRdb retrieved this table from immuneACCESS and kept in-frame rearrangements only. Not all clones are present; in checked studies, unresolved V genes account for under half, and no reason is known for the remainder. V, J and clone size were drawn from that table, and D and trimming were deduced from the DNA. Across this sample there are 200,000 to 300,000 clones, with approximately 84% seen only once. Jointly, the top ten make up 8% to 9.5% of the sample.

Broader findings and caveats from the paper: The quantity of clinical and demographic metadata differed by source and by participant and was supplied without curation.

The source is a human donor in a cohort sampled during active COVID-19. Sequencing was done on a sample of peripheral blood.

The CDR3 region: CASSGQDSNTEAFF. The nucleotides are TGTGCCAGCAGCGGACAGGATTCGAACACTGAAGCTTTCTTT. This sequence uses TRBV9 and TRBJ1-1, and TRBD1 may be the D gene, going by 6 matching bases. The CDR3 covers 14 residues, taking in both the cysteine and the phenylalanine. The sequence is cut down to CDR3 DNA, 42 bases in frame from base 1. V drops 3 bases and J drops 1 base, leaving 10 bases in between. Per the germline V gene, SGDLS is the CDR1 and YYNGEE is the CDR2.